The rows below give T cell receptor beta chains drawn from one sample of a study of blood T cell repertoires in COVID-19. Libraries were prepared by immunoSEQ multiplex PCR; TCRdb keeps only in-frame clonotypes and omits some of them. The repertoire includes under 45,000 clones, roughly 77% of them detected once, and roughly a quarter sits in the top ten. The sample was peripheral blood. The source is a man of 80 years or more with acute or convalescent COVID-19. The CDR3 runs from the conserved cysteine through the conserved F or W. D genes are given only for firm matches. Only some rows state a clone size, as once, few, many or a class for expanded clones.

>TRBV11-3|TRBJ2-7|many|NA
CASSLETNYEQYF
TGTGCCAGCAGCTTAGAGACTAACTACGAGCAGTACTTC
>TRBV28|TRBJ2-5|few|TRBD1
CASSLFGQGQETQYF
TGTGCCAGCAGTTTATTCGGACAGGGCCAAGAGACCCAGTACTTC
>TRBV28|TRBJ1-6|few|NA
CATRQVNSPLHF
TGTGCCACCCGACAGGTGAATTCACCCCTCCACTTT
>TRBV6-6|TRBJ1-1|few|NA
CASSYSSGMNTEAFF
TGTGCCAGCAGTTACTCATCAGGGATGAACACTGAAGCTTTCTTT
>TRBV5-1|TRBJ2-1|NA|TRBD2
CASSLTLAGSNEQFF
TGCGCCAGCAGCTTGACGCTAGCGGGGTCCAATGAGCAGTTCTTC
>TRBV30|TRBJ1-1|many|TRBD1
CAWTVGQGATEAFF
TGTGCCTGGACTGTGGGACAGGGGGCCACTGAAGCTTTCTTT
>TRBV9|TRBJ2-3|NA|TRBD2
CASSVELGIAGERADTQYF
TGTGCCAGCAGCGTAGAGCTTGGGATAGCGGGAGAACGGGCAGATACGCAGTATTTT
>TRBV5-1|TRBJ2-7|few|TRBD1
CASSTGQGGQYF
TGCGCCAGCAGCACGGGACAGGGTGGGCAGTACTTC
>TRBV29-1|TRBJ2-7|NA|TRBD2
CSVTLADTYEQYF
TGCAGCGTGACACTAGCGGACACCTACGAGCAGTACTTC
>TRBV5-1|TRBJ2-3|NA|TRBD1
CASSQDRGSTDTQYF
TGCGCCAGCAGCCAGGACAGGGGGAGCACAGATACGCAGTATTTT
>TRBV2|TRBJ1-2|once|TRBD1
CASSERQGGYGYTF
TGTGCCAGCAGTGAAAGACAGGGGGGCTATGGCTACACCTTC
>TRBV19|TRBJ1-2|NA|TRBD1
CASSIRAGQGDYGYTF
TGTGCCAGTAGTATTCGAGCGGGACAGGGGGACTATGGCTACACCTTC